This TCR beta chain was sequenced during a study of T cell changes during pregnancy in multiple sclerosis. Measured with immunoSEQ multiplex PCR; TCRdb has only the in-frame clones, and not every one. Seen here are approximately 60,000 clones, 94% observed once, and the top ten hold around 3.5%. CDR1 and CDR2 (germline): MNHEY, SVGAGI. CDR3 size: 15 residues. V lost 1 base, J lost 8 bases, and 9 bases stayed unmatched. This chain uses TRBV6-5 with TRBJ1-2; 8 nucleotides match TRBD1. This sample comprised CD8+ T cells from peripheral blood mononuclear cells, obtained in the third trimester of pregnancy. The TCR comes from a female donor with multiple sclerosis, enrolled in a pregnancy study. This chain's CDR3 is CASSYLPQGAWGYTF. In DNA, the CDR3 is TGTGCCAGCAGTTACTTACCTCAGGGGGCCTGGGGCTACACCTTC.